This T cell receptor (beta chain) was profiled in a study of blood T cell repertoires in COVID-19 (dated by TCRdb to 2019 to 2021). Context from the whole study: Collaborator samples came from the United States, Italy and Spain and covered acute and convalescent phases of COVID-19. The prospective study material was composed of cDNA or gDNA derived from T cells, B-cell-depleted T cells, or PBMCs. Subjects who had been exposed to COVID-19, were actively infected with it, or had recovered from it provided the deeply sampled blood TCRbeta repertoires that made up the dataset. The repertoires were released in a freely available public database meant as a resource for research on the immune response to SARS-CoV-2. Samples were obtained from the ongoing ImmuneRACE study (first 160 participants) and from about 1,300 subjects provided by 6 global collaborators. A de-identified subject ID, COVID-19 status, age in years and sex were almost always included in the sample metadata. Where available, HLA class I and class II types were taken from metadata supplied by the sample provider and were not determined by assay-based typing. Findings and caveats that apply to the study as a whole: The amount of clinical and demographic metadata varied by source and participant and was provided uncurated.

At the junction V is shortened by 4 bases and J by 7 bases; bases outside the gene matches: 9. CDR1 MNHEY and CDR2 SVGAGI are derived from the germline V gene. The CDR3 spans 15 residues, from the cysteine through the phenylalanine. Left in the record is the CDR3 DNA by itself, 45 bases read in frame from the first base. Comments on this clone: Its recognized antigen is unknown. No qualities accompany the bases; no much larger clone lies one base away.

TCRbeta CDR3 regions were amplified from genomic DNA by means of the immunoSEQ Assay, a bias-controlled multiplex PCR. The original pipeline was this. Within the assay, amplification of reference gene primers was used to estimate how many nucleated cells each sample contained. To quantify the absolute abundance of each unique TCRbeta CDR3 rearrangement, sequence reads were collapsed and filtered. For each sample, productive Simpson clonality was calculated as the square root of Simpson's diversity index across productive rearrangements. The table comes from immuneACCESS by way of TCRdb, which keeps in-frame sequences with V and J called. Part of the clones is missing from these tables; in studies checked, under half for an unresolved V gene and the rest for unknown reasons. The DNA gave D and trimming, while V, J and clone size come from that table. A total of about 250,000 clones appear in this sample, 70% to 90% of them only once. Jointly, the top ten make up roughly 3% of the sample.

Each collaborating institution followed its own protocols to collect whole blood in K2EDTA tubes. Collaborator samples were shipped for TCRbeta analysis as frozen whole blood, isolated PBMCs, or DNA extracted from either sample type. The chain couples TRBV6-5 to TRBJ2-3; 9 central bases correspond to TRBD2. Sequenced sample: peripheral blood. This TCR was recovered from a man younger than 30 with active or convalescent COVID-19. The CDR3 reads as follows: CASSWASGVPNTQYF. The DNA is TGTGCCAGCAGTTGGGCTAGCGGGGTCCCGAATACGCAGTATTTT.